A selection of T cell receptor beta chains follows, all from one sample in a study of human T cells and chemical hapten exposure. A single record per CDR3 protein comes from TCRdb applying MiXCR to the RACE reads. This table holds 25,000 to 35,000 distinct CDR3 sequences, approximately 5.8% found once. The material was whole blood, obtained in connection with sensitization to the hapten diphenylcyclopropenone (DPC). The receptors stem from a man aged 25-40 years with alopecia areata. Some clones in this sample may be carry-over from other donors' samples. CDR3s include the opening cysteine and the closing phenylalanine or tryptophan. The order of the fields is CDR3 protein, CDR3 DNA, clone size, D gene, V gene, J gene. D genes are given only for firm matches. Only some rows state a clone size, as once, few, many or a class for expanded clones.

CDR3 protein: CASSLPPLRVDTEAFF
CDR3 DNA: TGTGCCAGCAGCTTACCCCCCTTGAGGGTAGACACTGAAGCTTTCTTT
clone size: many
D gene: NA
V gene: TRBV7-2
J gene: TRBJ1-1

CDR3 protein: CASSPTDMSSYNEQFF
CDR3 DNA: TGTGCCAGCAGCCCTACGGACATGAGCTCCTACAATGAGCAGTTCTTC
clone size: many
D gene: NA
V gene: TRBV12-3/TRBV12-4
J gene: TRBJ2-1

CDR3 protein: CATSGAGPNEQFF
CDR3 DNA: TGTGCCACCAGTGGGGCGGGACCCAATGAGCAGTTCTTC
clone size: NA
D gene: NA
V gene: TRBV24-1
J gene: TRBJ2-1

CDR3 protein: CASSIRTSGEQFF
CDR3 DNA: TGTGCCAGCAGTATCCGGACTAGCGGGGAGCAGTTCTTC
clone size: many
D gene: TRBD2
V gene: TRBV6-2/TRBV6-3
J gene: TRBJ2-1

CDR3 protein: CASSQETLDTQYF
CDR3 DNA: TGTGCCAGCAGCCAAGAAACGCTAGATACGCAGTATTTT
clone size: NA
D gene: NA
V gene: TRBV3-1
J gene: TRBJ2-3

CDR3 protein: CASSLEGQGRNTIYF
CDR3 DNA: TGTGCCAGCAGCTTAGAGGGACAGGGGAGAAACACCATATATTTT
clone size: many
D gene: TRBD1
V gene: TRBV7-6
J gene: TRBJ1-3

CDR3 protein: CASSPPLAGANQPQHF
CDR3 DNA: TGTGCCAGCTCACCTCCTCTGGCAGGGGCAAATCAGCCCCAGCATTTT
clone size: many
D gene: NA
V gene: TRBV18
J gene: TRBJ1-5

CDR3 protein: CASTVDRGNTGELFF
CDR3 DNA: TGTGCCAGCACCGTCGACAGGGGTAACACCGGGGAGCTGTTTTTT
clone size: many
D gene: TRBD1
V gene: TRBV6-5
J gene: TRBJ2-2

CDR3 protein: CASSKRGGQRSYEQYF
CDR3 DNA: TGTGCCAGCAGTAAGCGGGGGGGCCAAAGATCCTACGAGCAGTACTTC
clone size: NA
D gene: TRBD2
V gene: TRBV27
J gene: TRBJ2-7

CDR3 protein: CASSQAQGNTDTQYF
CDR3 DNA: TGTGCCAGCAGCCAAGCGCAGGGGAATACAGATACGCAGTATTTT
clone size: many
D gene: NA
V gene: TRBV4-2
J gene: TRBJ2-3

CDR3 protein: CASSVSAASYEQYF
CDR3 DNA: TGTGCCAGTAGTGTAAGCGCGGCCAGCTACGAGCAGTACTTC
clone size: many
D gene: NA
V gene: TRBV19
J gene: TRBJ2-7

CDR3 protein: CASRKRGNNEQFF
CDR3 DNA: TGTGCCAGCAGAAAACGCGGAAACAATGAGCAGTTCTTC
clone size: many
D gene: NA
V gene: TRBV6-6
J gene: TRBJ2-1

CDR3 protein: CASSSPGQGPNTEAFF
CDR3 DNA: TGTGCCAGCAGCTCTCCGGGACAGGGACCGAACACTGAAGCTTTCTTT
clone size: many
D gene: TRBD1
V gene: TRBV11-2
J gene: TRBJ1-1

CDR3 protein: CASSAFGTGAGQPQHF
CDR3 DNA: TGTGCCAGCAGCGCGTTTGGGACAGGGGCCGGTCAGCCCCAGCATTTT
clone size: many
D gene: TRBD1
V gene: TRBV11-2
J gene: TRBJ1-5

CDR3 protein: CASSYSGLAGGLRFQETQYF
CDR3 DNA: TGTGCCAGCAGTTACTCGGGACTAGCGGGAGGGTTGCGATTTCAAGAGACCCAGTACTTC
clone size: NA
D gene: TRBD2
V gene: TRBV6-5
J gene: TRBJ2-5

CDR3 protein: CASSNRGTGELFF
CDR3 DNA: TGTGCCAGCAGTAACAGGGGGACCGGGGAGCTGTTTTTT
clone size: many
D gene: TRBD1
V gene: TRBV12-3/TRBV12-4
J gene: TRBJ2-2

CDR3 protein: CATTDSGGETQYF
CDR3 DNA: TGCGCCACTACGGACTCCGGAGGGGAGACCCAGTACTTC
clone size: many
D gene: NA
V gene: TRBV5-1
J gene: TRBJ2-5

CDR3 protein: CSARGGATQETQYF
CDR3 DNA: TGCAGTGCCCGGGGTGGAGCCACTCAAGAGACCCAGTACTTC
clone size: many
D gene: NA
V gene: TRBV20-1
J gene: TRBJ2-5

CDR3 protein: CASTPGWSVYEQYF
CDR3 DNA: TGTGCCAGCACCCCTGGCTGGAGCGTTTACGAGCAGTACTTC
clone size: many
D gene: NA
V gene: TRBV7-9
J gene: TRBJ2-7

CDR3 protein: CSANPSFEREGHEQYF
CDR3 DNA: TGCAGTGCTAACCCGAGTTTTGAGCGGGAGGGCCACGAGCAGTACTTC
clone size: many
D gene: TRBD2
V gene: TRBV20-1
J gene: TRBJ2-7

CDR3 protein: CSVEPRGWETQYF
CDR3 DNA: TGCAGCGTAGAGCCAAGGGGGTGGGAGACCCAGTACTTC
clone size: many
D gene: NA
V gene: TRBV29-1
J gene: TRBJ2-5

CDR3 protein: CASSLQSSNTDTQYF
CDR3 DNA: TGTGCCAGCAGCTTACAGAGCTCTAACACAGATACGCAGTATTTT
clone size: many
D gene: NA
V gene: TRBV11-3
J gene: TRBJ2-3

CDR3 protein: CASSERTGGNSPLHF
CDR3 DNA: TGTGCCAGCAGTGAAAGAACAGGTGGAAATTCACCCCTCCACTTT
clone size: many
D gene: NA
V gene: TRBV2
J gene: TRBJ1-6

CDR3 protein: CASSLTLSGKNYEQYF
CDR3 DNA: TGTGCCAGCAGTTTAACCTTGTCAGGGAAGAACTACGAGCAGTACTTC
clone size: many
D gene: NA
V gene: TRBV12-3/TRBV12-4
J gene: TRBJ2-7

CDR3 protein: CSARTNPSWGQGGTEAFF
CDR3 DNA: TGCAGTGCTAGAACGAATCCGTCTTGGGGACAGGGGGGGACTGAAGCTTTCTTT
clone size: many
D gene: TRBD1
V gene: TRBV20-1
J gene: TRBJ1-1

CDR3 protein: CASRSRGPYGYTF
CDR3 DNA: TGTGCCAGCAGGTCCCGTGGCCCCTATGGCTACACCTTC
clone size: many
D gene: NA
V gene: TRBV12-3/TRBV12-4
J gene: TRBJ1-2

CDR3 protein: CAWSKIVHGELFF
CDR3 DNA: TGTGCCTGGAGCAAGATTGTACACGGGGAGCTGTTTTTT
clone size: many
D gene: NA
V gene: TRBV30
J gene: TRBJ2-2

CDR3 protein: CASSPSGRANEQFF
CDR3 DNA: TGTGCCAGCAGTCCCTCCGGGAGGGCGAATGAGCAGTTCTTC
clone size: many
D gene: TRBD2
V gene: TRBV6-2/TRBV6-3
J gene: TRBJ2-1

CDR3 protein: CASSHRDRAMNTEAFF
CDR3 DNA: TGCGCCAGCAGCCACCGGGACAGGGCCATGAACACTGAAGCTTTCTTT
clone size: many
D gene: TRBD1
V gene: TRBV4-1
J gene: TRBJ1-1